The 20 T cell receptor beta chains below all came from one sample that was sequenced in a study of graft-versus-host responses after intestinal transplantation. TCRdb keeps only in-frame clones here, not all; method: immunoSEQ multiplex PCR. The sample records about 85,000 clones, approximately 90% being singletons. Their antigen targets remain unknown. The sample was unstimulated CD8+ T cells sorted from spleen or lymph node cells, taken before transplant. Receptors were obtained from a human donor who was the organ donor for an intestinal transplant.

The chain links TRBV7-9 to TRBJ2-1; possibly TRBD1 for D (7 bases). Germline CDR1 reads SEHNR; CDR2 reads FQNEAQ (reference sequence). The CDR3 extends over 13 amino acids. The V and J ends lost 8 bases and 5 bases respectively, with 13 bases between them. DNA of the CDR3: TGTGCCAGCGCGGGACAGTTGGACAATGAGCAGTTCTTC. Protein sequence: CASAGQLDNEQFF.

The chain links TRBV7-9 to TRBJ2-1; 11 bases line up with TRBD2. Per germline, CDR1 SEHNR and CDR2 FQNEAQ (reference sequence). The CDR3 runs to 16 residues. V lost 1 base and J lost 8; bases outside the gene matches: 7. The CDR3 is CASSLGVTSGGDEQFF. The CDR3 bases are TGTGCCAGCAGCTTAGGGGTAACTAGCGGGGGCGATGAGCAGTTCTTC.

This chain links TRBV6-5 with TRBJ1-2; perhaps TRBD1 as D (5 bases). This CDR3 is built from 14 residues. The V gene lost 2 bases and the J gene lost 4 bases, with 11 bases spanning the gap. Germline lookup yields CDR1 MNHEY and CDR2 SVGAGI. CDR3 in amino acids: CASSYNDRGYGYTF. In DNA, the CDR3 is TGTGCCAGCAGTTACAATGACAGAGGCTATGGCTACACCTTC.

V gene TRBV10-2 combines with J gene TRBJ1-1; D gene unclear. The germline CDR1 and CDR2 sequences are WSHSY and SAAADI. This CDR3 is 13 amino acids long. Trimming removed 6 bases from V and 5 bases from J, with 13 bases in between. CDR3: CASSVPRGTEAFF. Written as DNA, the CDR3 is TGCGCCAGCAGCGTTCCACGGGGAACTGAAGCTTTCTTT.

The table lists this clone with a few counts. This sequence joins TRBV10-3 and TRBJ1-3, with D perhaps matching TRBD1 (6 bases). Trimming stripped 10 bases from V and 0 bases from J, with 19 bases between. The CDR3 is 16 residues long. Germline CDR1 reads ENHRY; CDR2 reads SYGVKD. The CDR3 DNA follows: TGTGCCACCTTTTCAGGGGCACCAACCTCTGGAAACACCATATATTTT. The encoded protein is CATFSGAPTSGNTIYF.

The V gene is TRBV11-3, the J gene TRBJ2-5; a weak D match, TRBD2 (6 bases). Germline V gives CDR1 SGHNT, CDR2 YENEEA. V gave up 5 bases and J gave up 4 bases, with 17 bases separating them. CDR3 length: 15 residues. The CDR3 protein is CASSEIGGTGETQYF. CDR3 sequence (DNA): TGTGCCAGCAGCGAGATTGGGGGGACGGGAGAGACCCAGTACTTC.

With respect to this clone: The same CDR3 arises from other DNA sequences in this sample as well. The CDR3 sequence is CASSLVGGGQETQYF. CDR3 nucleotide sequence: TGTGCCAGCAGCTTGGTCGGGGGAGGGCAAGAGACCCAGTACTTC. V and J are TRBV5-6 and TRBJ2-5; 7 nucleotides agree with TRBD2. The CDR3 has 15 residues. CDR1 is SGHDT, CDR2 YYEEEE, per germline. V was pared by 0 bases and J by 2 bases, with 4 bases of the junction left unmatched.

The rearrangement uses TRBV6-4 and TRBJ2-7; D tentatively reads TRBD1 or TRBD2 (5 bases each). The V and J ends lost 3 bases and 3 bases respectively, with 15 bases between them. The CDR3 has 15 amino acids. Germline CDR1 MRHNA, CDR2 SNTAGT. DNA for the CDR3: TGTGCCAGCAGTGAGGCCCCGGGACGGGACTACGAGCAGTACTTC. This codes for CASSEAPGRDYEQYF.

The chain combines TRBV27 with TRBJ2-7; 10 nucleotides align to TRBD1. This CDR3 comprises 14 residues. With 4 bases clipped from V and 2 bases from J, the junction kept 2 bases outside the gene matches. From germline, CDR1 is MNHEY and CDR2 SMNVEV (reference sequence). CDR3 sequence reads: CASSWDRGAYEQYF. CDR3 DNA: TGTGCCAGCAGTTGGGACAGGGGAGCCTACGAGCAGTACTTC.

The gene calls are TRBV2 and TRBJ2-7; TRBD2 is a possible D gene (5 bases). Looked up from germline, CDR1 is SNHLY and CDR2 is FYNNEI. Trimming removed 8 bases from V and 3 bases from J, with 14 bases in between. The CDR3 totals 13 residues. The CDR3 protein is CASRGLTFYEQYF. CDR3 DNA: TGTGCCAGCCGAGGACTTACCTTCTACGAGCAGTACTTC.

The rearrangement links TRBV5-6 to TRBJ1-1; D gene uncertain. Trimming left V 9 bases short and J 0 bases short, with 12 bases between. The CDR3 extends over 13 amino acids. CDR1 is SGHDT and CDR2 is YYEEEE in the germline V gene. This chain's CDR3 is CATSVVMNTEAFF. The DNA for the CDR3 is TGTGCCACCTCGGTGGTAATGAACACTGAAGCTTTCTTT.

The rearrangement uses TRBV5-5 and TRBJ1-1; 8 bases fit TRBD1. J lost 2 bases, V lost 1 base, and 1 base had no gene match. The CDR3 extends over 14 amino acids. Germline V gene lookup returns CDR1 SGHKS and CDR2 YYEKEE (reference sequence). In nucleotides, the CDR3 is TGTGCCAGCAGCTTGACAGGGGGTAACACTGAAGCTTTCTTT. Its protein is CASSLTGGNTEAFF.

The V and J genes are TRBV19 and TRBJ1-5; D remains ambiguous. The ends were cut back, 5 bases at V and 4 bases at J, with 9 bases in the middle. The CDR3 length is 13 residues. Per germline, CDR1 LNHDA and CDR2 SQIVND (reference sequence). This CDR3 reads CASSSEVNQPQHF. The CDR3 coding sequence is TGTGCCAGTAGTTCCGAGGTGAATCAGCCCCAGCATTTT. Full variable domain (missing parts from reference TRBV19 and TRBJ1-5): DGGITQSPKYLFRKEGQNVTLSCEQNLNHDAMYWYRQDPGQGLRLIYYSQIVNDFQKGDIAEGYSVSREKKESFPLTVTSAQKNPTAFYLCASSSEVNQPQHFGDGTRLSIL.

J is TRBJ1-6 and V is TRBV6-5; no clear D. The CDR3 spans 14 residues. CDR1 is MNHEY and CDR2 is SVGAGI in the germline V gene. V dropped 2 bases and J dropped 11 bases, with 13 bases sitting between them. For the CDR3, the DNA is TGTGCCAGCAGTTACCCCACCCAGGAAACACCCCTCCACTTT. Its translation: CASSYPTQETPLHF.

The chain links TRBV7-3 to TRBJ1-2; 7 nucleotides agree with TRBD1. Germline CDR1 and CDR2: SGHTA and FQGTGA. This CDR3 contains 13 residues. The ends lost 6 bases at V and 6 bases at J; junction bases unmatched: 7. This CDR3 is CASSPTGVDGYTF. In DNA, the CDR3 is TGTGCCAGCAGTCCCACAGGGGTGGATGGCTACACCTTC.

The chain recombines TRBV27 with TRBJ2-7, with D uncertain. Germline CDR1 is MNHEY and CDR2 is SMNVEV (reference sequence). V was shortened by 6 bases and J by 0 bases, with 3 bases between the two germline ends. CDR3 length: 11 amino acids. The CDR3 region has the DNA TGTGCCAGCAGGGGCTCCTACGAGCAGTACTTC. Encoded protein: CASRGSYEQYF.

The chain is built from TRBV19 and TRBJ2-3; TRBD2 matches at 8 bases. With V trimmed by 4 bases and J by 1 base, 7 bases remained unmatched. The CDR3 is 16 residues long. Germline lookup yields CDR1 LNHDA and CDR2 SQIVND (reference sequence). The CDR3 loop is CASSTLEAGGTDTQYF. The CDR3 nucleotides read TGTGCCAGTAGTACTTTGGAAGCGGGGGGCACAGATACGCAGTATTTT.

V and J are TRBV19 and TRBJ2-1, with 7 bases lining up with TRBD2. The trim removed 4 bases at V and 6 bases at J, leaving 3 bases unmatched. Germline CDR1 is LNHDA and CDR2 is SQIVND (reference sequence). The CDR3 is 13 amino acids. DNA of the CDR3: TGTGCCAGTAGTACCGGGGGGATCAATGAGCAGTTCTTC. Translated, it gives CASSTGGINEQFF.

V and J are TRBV28 and TRBJ2-2, with a weak D call TRBD1 (6 bases). Deletions cut 11 bases from V and 2 bases from J, with 21 bases between. CDR1 and CDR2 from the germline V gene are MDHEN and SYDVKM. This CDR3 has 16 residues. The CDR3 nucleotides are TGTGCCTCACAGGGATTATCCCTCAAAAACACCGGGGAGCTGTTTTTT. It codes for CASQGLSLKNTGELFF.

This chain joins TRBV4-2 and TRBJ1-1; a possible D gene is TRBD1 (5 bases). CDR1 is LGHNA, CDR2 YNFKEQ, per germline. The CDR3 sequence is 17 residues long. V shed 3 bases and J shed 0 bases, with 17 bases lying between them. DNA of the CDR3: TGTGCCAGCAGCCAGATGCACTCGGGGGGGATGAACACTGAAGCTTTCTTT. This translates into CASSQMHSGGMNTEAFF.